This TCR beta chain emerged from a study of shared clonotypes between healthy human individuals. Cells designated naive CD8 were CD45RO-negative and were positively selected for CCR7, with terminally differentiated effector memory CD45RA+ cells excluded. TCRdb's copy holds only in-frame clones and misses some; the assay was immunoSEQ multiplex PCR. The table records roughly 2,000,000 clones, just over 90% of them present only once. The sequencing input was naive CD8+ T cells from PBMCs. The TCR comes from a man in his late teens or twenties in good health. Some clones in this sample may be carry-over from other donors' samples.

The CDR3 nucleotides read TGTGCCAGCAGCTCCGAGCCCGGGACGGTCCACGAGCAGTACTTC. Translation: CASSSEPGTVHEQYF. V gene TRBV7-6 combines with J gene TRBJ2-7; TRBD1 or TRBD2 may be the D gene (5 bases each). Trimming removed 4 bases at V and 5 bases at J, with 18 bases between. Germline V CDR1 and CDR2: SGHVS, FNYEAQ. This CDR3 spans 15 amino acids.